This T cell receptor (beta chain) is from a study of shared clonotypes between healthy human individuals. This clone appeared once. The sample holds other DNA sequences that translate to the same CDR3. Trimming removed 6 bases from V and 4 bases from J, with 10 bases in between. The CDR3 spans 12 residues. Germline V gene lookup returns CDR1 MDHEN and CDR2 SYDVKM. TCRdb's copy holds only in-frame clones and misses some; the assay was immunoSEQ multiplex PCR. The data show 700,000 or so clones, about two thirds seen once. The sample consisted of memory CD4+ T cells sorted from blood. Described subset: CD45RA-negative fraction. This receptor was identified in a woman aged 25 to 39 in good health. The chain couples TRBV28 to TRBJ2-7; D remains unclear. The CDR3 here is CASSSRSYEQYF. CDR3 nucleotides: TGTGCCAGCAGCTCTCGGAGTTACGAGCAGTACTTC. The whole variable domain, remainder taken from reference TRBV28 and TRBJ2-7, is DVKVTQSSRYLVKRTGEKVFLECVQDMDHENMFWYRQDPGLGLRLIYFSYDVKMKEKGDIPEGYSVSREKKERFSLILESASTNQTSMYLCASSSRSYEQYFGPGTRLTVT.